The rows below give T cell receptor beta chains drawn from one sample of a study of blood T cell repertoires in COVID-19. The data were produced by immunoSEQ multiplex PCR, yet TCRdb's version contains in-frame clones alone and is incomplete. The repertoire holds 150,000 to 190,000 clones, with 70% to 90% as singletons. Sequences were obtained from peripheral blood. The receptors stem from an older woman with COVID-19, enrolled during active disease. Each CDR3 is given with its conserved first and last residue. A D gene is named only where the DNA matches it firmly. The size of a clone is reported for some rows only, either as once, few or many, or as a class for expanded clones.

>TRBJ1-5|TRBV18|few|TRBD1
TGTGCCAGCTCACTCTCCGGGACAGGGGGCGGCAATCAGCCCCAGCATTTT
CASSLSGTGGGNQPQHF
>TRBJ1-2|TRBV15|NA|NA
TGTGCCACCAGCAGAGGAGCCGGGACATCAAACTATGGCTACACCTTC
CATSRGAGTSNYGYTF
>TRBJ2-1|TRBV28|NA|TRBD2
TGTGCCAGCAGTGAGGCTAGCGGGAGAAAATTGAGCTCCTACAATGAGCAGTTCTTC
CASSEASGRKLSSYNEQFF
>TRBJ1-6|TRBV5-6|few|TRBD1
TGTGCCAGCAGCCACATGGGGACAGAACTCAATTCACCCCTCCACTTT
CASSHMGTELNSPLHF
>TRBJ1-1|TRBV6-5|NA|TRBD1
TGTGCCAGCAGTCATGACAGGGGAGGAACTGAAGCTTTCTTT
CASSHDRGGTEAFF
>TRBJ2-1|TRBV6-5|NA|TRBD2
TGTGCCAGCAGAACCCCGGGCGGGGGGCTCAATGAGCAGTTCTTC
CASRTPGGGLNEQFF
>TRBJ2-3|TRBV5-8|NA|NA
TGTGCCAGCAGCTTGGCCGGCGGAAGCACAGATACGCAGTATTTT
CASSLAGGSTDTQYF
>TRBJ1-4|TRBV5-1|NA|NA
TGCGCCAGCTCGTTTACTTTTAATGAAAAACTGTTTTTT
CASSFTFNEKLFF
>TRBJ2-2|TRBV10-3|few|NA
TGTGCCATCAGTGACTCAGGGACCGGGGAGCTGTTTTTT
CAISDSGTGELFF
>TRBJ2-1|TRBV7-3|NA|TRBD2
TGTGCCAGCAGCTTAAAGGCGGGGGGTTCGGGAGAGCAGTTCTTC
CASSLKAGGSGEQFF
>TRBJ2-1|TRBV27|few|NA
TGTGCCAGCAGTCCCCCCTCGTTTGCGGGTACATACAATGAGCAGTTCTTC
CASSPPSFAGTYNEQFF
>TRBJ2-7|TRBV19|few|TRBD2
TGTGCCAGTAAAGAGACTAGCGGGAGATACGAGCAGTACTTC
CASKETSGRYEQYF
>TRBJ2-3|TRBV7-2|NA|TRBD2
TGTGCCAGCAGCTTAAGCGGGAGAGAGACAGATACGCAGTATTTT
CASSLSGRETDTQYF
>TRBJ1-6|TRBV10-3|NA|NA
TGTGCCATCAGGGCTCCTAATTCACCCCTCCACTTT
CAIRAPNSPLHF
>TRBJ2-1|TRBV3-1/TRBV3-2|once|TRBD2
TGTGCCAGCAGCCCTCTAGCGGGGGGGAACAATGAGCAGTTCTTC
CASSPLAGGNNEQFF
>TRBJ1-1|TRBV13|many|NA
TGTGCCAGCAGCAACCCAGAAGTGAACACTGAAGCTTTCTTT
CASSNPEVNTEAFF
>TRBJ1-1|TRBV10-2|NA|TRBD1
TGCGCCAGCAGCACCCAGGGGGTCAACACTGAAGCTTTCTTT
CASSTQGVNTEAFF
>TRBJ1-1|TRBV7-9|NA|TRBD1
TGTGCCAGCAGCTTTAGGCCGGGACAGCAGAACACTGAAGCTTTCTTT
CASSFRPGQQNTEAFF
>TRBJ1-1|TRBV25-1|NA|TRBD1
TGTGCCAGCAAGGGCGATCGGCAGGGGGTCACTGAAGCTTTCTTT
CASKGDRQGVTEAFF
>TRBJ1-1|TRBV5-1|NA|NA
TGCGCCAGCAGCTTGGAGGATCGGGAGGGAGCTTTCTTT
CASSLEDREGAFF
>TRBJ2-5|TRBV7-9|NA|NA
TGTGCCAGCAGCCTAATTTTCGGGGTAGAGACCCAGTACTTC
CASSLIFGVETQYF
>TRBJ2-5|TRBV7-9|NA|NA
TGTGCCAGCGTTACTAGTCCCCAAGAGACCCAGTACTTC
CASVTSPQETQYF
>TRBJ1-4|TRBV5-8|NA|TRBD1
TGTGCCAGCAGCTTGGGACAGGGGGGGACTAATGAAAAACTGTTTTTT
CASSLGQGGTNEKLFF
>TRBJ1-1|TRBV18|NA|TRBD1
TGTGCCAGCTCACCCCTGGGACAGGGAAGCACTGAAGCTTTCTTT
CASSPLGQGSTEAFF
>TRBJ1-2|TRBV19|NA|NA
TGTGCCAGTACCCCGGGGAAATCTAACTATGGCTACACCTTC
CASTPGKSNYGYTF
>TRBJ1-2|TRBV7-2|NA|TRBD1
TGTGCCAGCAGATATAGGGACAGTCCCTTCTATGGCTACACCTTC
CASRYRDSPFYGYTF
>TRBJ1-3|TRBV6-6|NA|TRBD1
TGTGCCAGCGCAACCCCGACAGGGGGTGGTAACACCATATATTTT
CASATPTGGGNTIYF
>TRBJ1-4|TRBV13|NA|TRBD1
TGTGCCAGCAGCACGACAGGGGGATCTCGCGAAAAACTGTTTTTT
CASSTTGGSREKLFF
>TRBJ1-4|TRBV7-9|NA|NA
TGTGCCAGCAGCGCCCAAGTAGGCAGGGATGAAAAACTGTTTTTT
CASSAQVGRDEKLFF
>TRBJ1-1|TRBV9|few|NA
TGTGCCAGCAGCGTAGCTCCCGGGAACACTGAAGCTTTCTTT
CASSVAPGNTEAFF
>TRBJ1-2|TRBV4-2|NA|NA
TGTGCCAGCAACGCAGGGGATTGGAATGGCTACACCTTC
CASNAGDWNGYTF
>TRBJ1-5|TRBV10-1|NA|TRBD1
TGCGCCAGCAGTGAGTCCACCTACCGACAGGGGCCTAAGATGCCCCAGCATTTT
CASSESTYRQGPKMPQHF
>TRBJ2-2|TRBV7-8|NA|NA
TGTGCCAGCAGCTTAGCCGGCGGGGAGCTGTTTTTT
CASSLAGGELFF
>TRBJ1-1|TRBV10-2|NA|NA
TGCGCCAGCAGAAAGGTGGGCCTGAACACTGAAGCTTTCTTT
CASRKVGLNTEAFF
>TRBJ1-2|TRBV3-1/TRBV3-2|NA|NA
TGTGCCAGCAGCCTCCTTACGAGGGCCTTTGGCTACACCTTC
CASSLLTRAFGYTF
>TRBJ1-5|TRBV19|NA|TRBD1
TGTGCCAGTAGATCAGGGGGCGGTCAGCCCCAGCATTTT
CASRSGGGQPQHF
>TRBJ2-7|TRBV9|once|TRBD2
TGTGCCAGCTCCCTAACCGGGACTAGCGGCGGGGAGCAGTACTTC
CASSLTGTSGGEQYF
>TRBJ1-4|TRBV4-2|once|NA
TGTGCCAGCAGCCAAGGGGGGACTGGAACTAATGAAAAACTGTTTTTT
CASSQGGTGTNEKLFF
>TRBJ1-5|TRBV6-2/TRBV6-3|once|NA
TGTGCCAGCAGTTTAGGCAGGGGCCGTACGAATCAGCCCCAGCATTTT
CASSLGRGRTNQPQHF
>TRBJ2-1|TRBV18|NA|TRBD2
TGTGCCAGCTCACCACTTCCCCCTAGCGGGACCTACAATGAGCAGTTCTTC
CASSPLPPSGTYNEQFF
>TRBJ2-2|TRBV5-1|NA|NA
TGCGCCAGCAGCTTGGGGCAGATTAACACCGGGGAGCTGTTTTTT
CASSLGQINTGELFF
>TRBJ1-1|TRBV5-4|NA|NA
TGTGCCAGCAGCTTTATGCCTACTACTGAAGCTTTCTTT
CASSFMPTTEAFF
>TRBJ1-5|TRBV6-5|NA|TRBD1
TGTGCCAGCAGTTCCCTGACAGGGGGGTCGAGACAGCCCCAGCATTTT
CASSSLTGGSRQPQHF